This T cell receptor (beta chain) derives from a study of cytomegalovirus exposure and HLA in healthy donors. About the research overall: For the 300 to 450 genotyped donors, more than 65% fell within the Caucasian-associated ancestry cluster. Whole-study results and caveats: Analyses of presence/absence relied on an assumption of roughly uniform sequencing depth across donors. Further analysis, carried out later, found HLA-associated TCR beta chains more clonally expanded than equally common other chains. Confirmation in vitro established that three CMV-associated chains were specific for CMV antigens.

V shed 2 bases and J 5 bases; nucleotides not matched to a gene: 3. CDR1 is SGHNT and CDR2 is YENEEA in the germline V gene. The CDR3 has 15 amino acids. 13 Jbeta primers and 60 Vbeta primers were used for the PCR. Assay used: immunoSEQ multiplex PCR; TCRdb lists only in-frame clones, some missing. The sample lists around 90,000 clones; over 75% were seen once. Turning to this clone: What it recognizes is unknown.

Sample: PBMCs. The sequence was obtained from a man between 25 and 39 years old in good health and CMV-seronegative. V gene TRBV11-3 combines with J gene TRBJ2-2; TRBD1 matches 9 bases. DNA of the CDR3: TGTGCCAGCAGCTTAAACAGGGGGCCGACCGGGGAGCTGTTTTTT. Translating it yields CASSLNRGPTGELFF. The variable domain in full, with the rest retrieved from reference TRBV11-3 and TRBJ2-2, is EAGVVQSPRYKIIEKKQPVAFWCNPISGHNTLYWYLQNLGQGPELLIRYENEEAVDDSQLPKDRFSAERLKGVDSTLKIQPAELGDSAVYLCASSLNRGPTGELFFGEGSRLTVL.